This T cell receptor (beta chain) was found in a study of blood T cell repertoires in COVID-19. Those enrolled in Seattle joined during active infection and were followed longitudinally afterward. Per the original data handling: Estimation of nucleated cell counts was performed using reference gene primer amplification. TCRdb's copy holds only in-frame clones and misses some; the assay was immunoSEQ multiplex PCR. D and trimming were read from the DNA, whereas the V and J calls and clone size are those reported in that table. The data contain roughly 150,000 clones, approximately 84% of them singletons. Germline-derived CDR1 and CDR2 are SGHRS and YFSETQ. The CDR3 loop spans 15 amino acids. V was clipped by 4 bases and J by 3 bases; unmatched bases: 3.

The sequencing sample was made of peripheral blood. This chain connects TRBV5-1 to TRBJ2-3; 12 nucleotides line up with TRBD1. This clonotype originated in a woman over 75 with COVID-19, enrolled during active disease. The chain's CDR3 is CASSVGQGATDTQYF. DNA for the CDR3: TGCGCCAGCAGCGTGGGACAGGGGGCAACAGATACGCAGTATTTT.